Each of the 28 T cell receptor beta chains below was sequenced from the same sample in a study of blood T cell repertoires in COVID-19. Data came from immunoSEQ multiplex PCR; TCRdb stores just in-frame clones and leaves some out. The repertoire includes fewer than 500,000 clones, over 75% of them detected once, and 1% to 1.5% sits in the top ten. The sample taken for sequencing was PBMCs or T cells enriched from blood (not recorded which). The source of these receptors is a man aged 30 to 39 who had recovered from COVID-19.

The V call is TRBV5-1, the J call TRBJ1-1; D gene uncertain. Germline CDR1 reads SGHRS; CDR2 reads YFSETQ. The ends were cut back, 0 bases at V and 0 bases at J, with 9 bases in the middle. The CDR3 totals 15 residues. In nucleotides, the CDR3 is TGCGCCAGCAGCTTGGAGTTGAGAATGAACACTGAAGCTTTCTTT. The encoded protein is CASSLELRMNTEAFF.

The chain is built from TRBV5-5 and TRBJ1-2; 11 bases agree with TRBD1. CDR1 is SGHKS, CDR2 YYEKEE, per germline (reference sequence). The V and J ends lost 6 bases and 8 bases, in that order; junction bases with no gene match: 9. The CDR3 sequence is 14 residues long. As DNA, the CDR3 is TGTGCCAGCATTCCGGGACAGGGGGTCTTCGGCTACACCTTC. It encodes CASIPGQGVFGYTF.

The V and J genes are TRBV5-1 and TRBJ2-3, with a possible D match to TRBD1 (5 bases). Trimming took off 0 bases at V and 2 bases at J, with 7 bases between the two ends. Looked up from germline, CDR1 is SGHRS and CDR2 is YFSETQ. The CDR3 covers 14 residues. CDR3 bases: TGCGCCAGCAGCTTGGGACAGCTCACAGATACGCAGTATTTT. Translated: CASSLGQLTDTQYF. The whole variable domain, filled in from reference TRBV5-1 and TRBJ2-3, reads KAGVTQTPRYLIKTRGQQVTLSCSPISGHRSVSWYQQTPGQGLQFLFEYFSETQRNKGNFPGRFSGRQFSNSRSEMNVSTLELGDSALYLCASSLGQLTDTQYFGPGTRLTVL.

This chain connects TRBV5-4 to TRBJ2-2; 8 bases match TRBD1. Per the germline V gene, CDR1 is SGHNT and CDR2 is YYREEE (reference sequence). With 4 bases clipped from V and 3 bases from J, the junction kept 11 bases outside the gene matches. The CDR3 runs 17 residues. This CDR3 is CASSPSYTGGYTGELFF. CDR3 DNA sequence: TGTGCCAGCAGCCCCTCGTACACAGGGGGTTACACCGGGGAGCTGTTTTTT. The full variable domain, rest sourced from reference TRBV5-4 and TRBJ2-2, is ETGVTQSPTHLIKTRGQQVTLRCSSQSGHNTVSWYQQALGQGPQFIFQYYREEENGRGNFPPRFSGLQFPNYSSELNVNALELDDSALYLCASSPSYTGGYTGELFFGEGSRLTVL.

This clone was detected once. V and J are TRBV30 and TRBJ1-1; maybe TRBD1 (5 bases). The V end was cut by 0 bases, the J end by 10 bases, with 12 bases between. This CDR3 is built from 12 residues. Germline V gene lookup returns CDR1 GTSNPN and CDR2 SVGIG (reference sequence). CDR3 sequence (DNA): TGTGCCTGGAGTGTATCAGGGTTCGGAGCTTTCTTT. Translating gives CAWSVSGFGAFF.

The CDR3 is CASSIVRDTSPGNTIYF. The DNA of the CDR3 is TGTGCCAGCAGCATAGTTCGGGACACTTCTCCTGGAAACACCATATATTTT. The gene calls are TRBV7-9 and TRBJ1-3; perhaps TRBD1 as D (6 bases). V was clipped by 5 bases and J by 2 bases, with 19 bases between them. Looked up from germline, CDR1 is SEHNR and CDR2 is FQNEAQ (reference sequence). The CDR3 is made up of 17 amino acids.

The chain joins TRBV6-1 to TRBJ2-3, with 10 positions matching TRBD1. V shed 3 bases and J 3 bases; nucleotides not matched to a gene: 6. CDR1 and CDR2 from the germline V gene are MNHNS and SASEGT. The CDR3 extends over 16 amino acids. CDR3 nucleotide sequence: TGTGCCAGCAGTGAGGGGACAGGGGAAGGGACAGATACGCAGTATTTT. It is translated as CASSEGTGEGTDTQYF.

The sample holds one count of this clone. V gene TRBV5-1 combines with J gene TRBJ2-5; TRBD2 matches 11 bases. With V trimmed by 1 base and J by 4 bases, 9 bases remained unmatched. Germline values: CDR1 SGHRS, CDR2 YFSETQ. This CDR3 region has 17 residues. CDR3 in DNA: TGCGCCAGCAGCTTGAATCCTAGCGGGGGGCAGGCAGAGACCCAGTACTTC. It is translated as CASSLNPSGGQAETQYF. Full variable domain (outside the CDR3, taken from reference TRBV5-1 and TRBJ2-5): KAGVTQTPRYLIKTRGQQVTLSCSPISGHRSVSWYQQTPGQGLQFLFEYFSETQRNKGNFPGRFSGRQFSNSRSEMNVSTLELGDSALYLCASSLNPSGGQAETQYFGPGTRLLVL.

The gene calls are TRBV30 and TRBJ2-6, with 7 bases identical to TRBD1. In germline, CDR1 is GTSNPN, CDR2 SVGIG (reference sequence). Trimming removed 1 base from V and 1 base from J; junction bases left unmatched: 7. The CDR3 runs 17 residues. The CDR3 spells CAWSGGTATSGANVLTF. Here the CDR3 DNA reads TGTGCCTGGAGTGGGGGGACAGCTACGTCTGGGGCCAACGTCCTGACTTTC. The full variable domain, completed using reference TRBV30 and TRBJ2-6, is SQTIHQWPATLVQPVGSPLSLECTVEGTSNPNLYWYRQAAGRGLQLLFYSVGIGQISSEVPQNLSASRPQDRQFILSSKKLLLSDSGFYLCAWSGGTATSGANVLTFGAGSRLTVL.

The chain uses TRBV18 and TRBJ1-2, with TRBD1 identical over 9 bases. Trimming took 6 bases from V and 2 from J; bases not matched to a gene: 7. This CDR3 is built from 15 residues. The germline V gene has CDR1 KGHSH and CDR2 LQKENI. CDR3 bases: TGTGCCAGCTCGGGACAGGGAGAAAGGAACTATGGCTACACCTTC. Translation gives CASSGQGERNYGYTF.

V is TRBV3-1 (or the pseudogene TRBV3-2) and J is TRBJ1-1, with D uncertain. The CDR3 consists of 13 residues. Germline-derived CDR1 and CDR2 are LGHDT and YNNKEL (reference sequence). The germline V and J ends were trimmed by 4 bases and 1 base, with 7 bases remaining between them. The CDR3 loop reads CASSRGRNTEAFF. CDR3 nucleotide sequence: TGTGCCAGCAGCCGTGGGAGGAACACTGAAGCTTTCTTT.

This chain connects TRBV12-3 or TRBV12-4 to TRBJ2-1; D remains unclear. CDR3 length: 13 residues. V was clipped by 3 bases and J by 6 bases, with 9 bases between them. CDR3 nucleotides: TGTGCCAGCAGTTTCCAGCGCGGCAATGAGCAGTTCTTC. It specifies CASSFQRGNEQFF.

V gene TRBV27 combines with J gene TRBJ1-2; 9 nucleotides agree with TRBD1. V shed 6 bases and J 6 bases; nucleotides not matched to a gene: 5. This CDR3 has 13 amino acids. Germline assignment: CDR1 MNHEY and CDR2 SMNVEV (reference sequence). CDR3 in DNA: TGTGCCAGCAGGTTTACAGGGGGCCATGGCTACACCTTC. This translates into CASRFTGGHGYTF.

The rearrangement links TRBV25-1 to TRBJ2-7; D remains ambiguous. Germline values: CDR1 MGHDK, CDR2 SYGVNS. Trimming took off 0 bases at V and 3 bases at J, with 6 bases between the two ends. CDR3 length: 13 amino acids. This chain's CDR3 is CASSEYYGYEQYF. CDR3 coding DNA: TGTGCCAGCAGTGAATACTACGGCTACGAGCAGTACTTC.

This chain uses TRBV4-1 with TRBJ1-5; D remains ambiguous. The CDR3 is 16 amino acids. V lost 1 base and J lost 2, with 12 bases in between. The germline V gene has CDR1 MGHRA and CDR2 YSYEKL. CDR3 loop: CASSQGPGLGNQPQHF. Written as DNA, the CDR3 is TGCGCCAGCAGCCAAGGTCCAGGCTTGGGCAATCAGCCCCAGCATTTT.

V gene TRBV6-5 combines with J gene TRBJ1-2, with no clear D. This CDR3 comprises 14 residues. Trimming removed 6 bases from V and 1 base from J, with 12 bases in between. Per germline, CDR1 MNHEY and CDR2 SVGAGI. CDR3 nucleotides: TGTGCCAGCAGGGAGAGAACCCTTAACTATGGCTACACCTTC. The encoded protein is CASRERTLNYGYTF.

CDR3 amino acids: CASSLLGQGTGAFF. The CDR3 DNA reads TGTGCCAGCAGCTTGCTTGGACAGGGTACAGGAGCTTTCTTT. This chain links TRBV7-9 with TRBJ1-1, with 8 bases identical to TRBD1. The trim removed 3 bases at V and 10 bases at J, leaving 10 bases unmatched. CDR3 length: 14 amino acids. Germline CDR1 is SEHNR and CDR2 is FQNEAQ (reference sequence).

The rearrangement links TRBV5-1 to TRBJ1-1; D gene unclear. CDR3 length: 14 amino acids. With 0 bases removed from V and 9 bases from J, the gap between germline ends came to 15 bases. Per germline, CDR1 SGHRS and CDR2 YFSETQ. CDR3 protein: CASSLDGLPTQAFF. The CDR3 DNA reads TGCGCCAGCAGCTTGGATGGGCTCCCAACCCAAGCTTTCTTT.

Regarding this clone: The sample carries other DNA sequences with the same CDR3. This chain uses TRBV7-2 with TRBJ1-3; TRBD1 agrees at 7 bases. Unmatched junction bases numbered 4, after V lost 4 bases and J lost 1 base. Per the germline V gene, CDR1 is SGHTA and CDR2 is FQGNSA. The CDR3 totals 15 residues. The CDR3 loop is CASSSRQGSGNTIYF. DNA for the CDR3: TGTGCCAGCAGCTCCCGACAGGGATCTGGAAACACCATATATTTT.

This clone is a singleton in its sample. V and J are TRBV5-5 and TRBJ2-5; D is unresolved. In germline, CDR1 is SGHKS, CDR2 YYEKEE (reference sequence). V was cut by 0 bases and J by 4 bases, with 7 bases left in between. CDR3 length: 13 amino acids. CDR3: CASSLVRGETQYF. DNA of the CDR3: TGTGCCAGCAGCTTGGTGCGAGGAGAGACCCAGTACTTC.

This chain connects TRBV5-4 to TRBJ2-5; 8 positions agree with TRBD2. Trimming removed 2 bases from V and 5 bases from J; junction bases left unmatched: 11. The CDR3 sequence is 16 residues long. The germline V gene encodes CDR1 SGHNT and CDR2 YYREEE (reference sequence). CDR3 in amino acids: CASSFVGRAEGETQYF. The CDR3, as DNA: TGTGCCAGCAGCTTCGTCGGGAGGGCCGAGGGGGAGACCCAGTACTTC.

The V and J genes are TRBV5-4 and TRBJ2-1; TRBD2 matches at 9 bases. V shed 0 bases, J shed 12 bases, and the junction held 13 bases outside the gene matches. In germline, CDR1 is SGHNT, CDR2 YYREEE (reference sequence). This CDR3 spans 16 amino acids. The CDR3 here is CASSLAGIAGALGQFF. Here the CDR3 DNA reads TGTGCCAGCAGCTTGGCCGGGATAGCGGGGGCCCTCGGGCAGTTCTTC.

In regard to this clone: Different DNA sequences within this sample yield the same CDR3. V usage is TRBV14 and J usage is TRBJ1-2, with TRBD1 matching over 9 bases. Germline V gene sequence: CDR1 SGHDN, CDR2 FVKESK. There are 15 residues in the CDR3. With V trimmed by 3 bases and J by 6 bases, 8 bases remained unmatched. The CDR3 loop is CASSQLDRGSDGYTF. Written as DNA, the CDR3 is TGTGCCAGCAGCCAGTTGGACAGGGGAAGTGATGGCTACACCTTC. Filled out from reference TRBV14 and TRBJ1-2, the complete variable domain reads EAGVTQFPSHSVIEKGQTVTLRCDPISGHDNLYWYRRVMGKEIKFLLHFVKESKQDESGMPNNRFLAERTGGTYSTLKVQPAELEDSGVYFCASSQLDRGSDGYTFGSGTRLTVV.

The chain joins TRBV2 to TRBJ1-2, with 7 bases matching TRBD1. This CDR3 has 12 amino acids. The V gene's germline CDR1 is SNHLY and CDR2 FYNNEI. The junction had 6 bases not matched to a gene; V was cut back by 6 bases and J by 8 bases. CDR3 bases: TGTGCCAGCAGGGACAGGTATAAGGGCTACACCTTC. Translated: CASRDRYKGYTF.

J is TRBJ1-5 and V is TRBV19; 9 bases align to TRBD1. The trim removed 3 bases at V and 0 bases at J, leaving 3 bases unmatched. CDR1 and CDR2 (germline): LNHDA, SQIVND (reference sequence). The CDR3 contains 16 residues. DNA of the CDR3: TGTGCCAGTAGTATCCGGACAGGGGTTAGCAATCAGCCCCAGCATTTT. Translated: CASSIRTGVSNQPQHF.

This clone has more than one count but fewer than ten. This chain links TRBV11-2 with TRBJ2-7; D possibly corresponds to TRBD2 (5 bases). The CDR3 totals 14 residues. The germline gives CDR1 SGHAT, CDR2 FQNNGV. V gave up 5 bases and J gave up 5 bases, with 16 bases separating them. The CDR3 sequence is CASSTTPRGNEQYF. The CDR3 bases are TGTGCCAGCAGCACGACCCCCCGGGGTAACGAGCAGTACTTC.

This chain uses TRBV6-5 with TRBJ1-4, with D possibly TRBD1 on 5 matching bases. Deletions cut 6 bases from V and 8 bases from J, with 16 bases between. The CDR3 runs 14 residues. The germline CDR1 and CDR2 sequences are MNHEY and SVGAGI. The DNA for the CDR3 is TGTGCCAGCAGCCGAGATGGGGCGGGGGAAAAACTGTTTTTT. Translation gives CASSRDGAGEKLFF.

The chain links TRBV7-9 to TRBJ2-5; the match to TRBD1 covers 8 bases. The germline V gene encodes CDR1 SEHNR and CDR2 FQNEAQ (reference sequence). CDR3 length: 14 amino acids. V dropped 2 bases and J dropped 4; count of bases not matched to a gene: 3. The CDR3 loop reads CASSLSQGAETQYF. CDR3 bases: TGTGCCAGCAGCTTATCGCAGGGGGCAGAGACCCAGTACTTC.